Listed below are T cell receptor beta chains from one sample, sequenced in a study of blood T cells in healthy people across ages. Via MiXCR, TCRdb re-called the 5' RACE reads, giving one row per CDR3 protein. Here the sample spans about 1.8 million distinct CDR3 sequences, around half being singletons. The sequencing input was blood. The receptors stem from a woman aged 40 to 50 in good health. Each CDR3 is given with its conserved first and last residue. D genes are given only for firm matches. Only part of the rows carry a size: once, few, many, or a class if the clone is expanded.

d_gene: TRBD1
abundance: -
j_gene: TRBJ2-5
v_gene: TRBV20-1
CDR3nt: TGCAGTGCCGCGCCTCTGACAGGGAAACAAGAGACCCAGTACTTC
CDR3aa: CSAAPLTGKQETQYF

d_gene: -
abundance: -
j_gene: TRBJ1-6
v_gene: TRBV20-1
CDR3nt: TGCAGTGCTAGCCGCCTGGGGGGTTTTTATAATTCACCCCTCCACTTT
CDR3aa: CSASRLGGFYNSPLHF

d_gene: TRBD1
abundance: once
j_gene: TRBJ2-7
v_gene: TRBV6-5
CDR3nt: TGTGCCAGCAGTTACGACCGGGACAGCTGGTCCTACGAGCAGTACTTC
CDR3aa: CASSYDRDSWSYEQYF

d_gene: -
abundance: few
j_gene: TRBJ1-2
v_gene: TRBV20-1
CDR3nt: TGCAGTGCTAGGAAGGGTGCCGGCAACTATGGCTACACCTTC
CDR3aa: CSARKGAGNYGYTF

d_gene: -
abundance: -
j_gene: TRBJ2-1
v_gene: TRBV6-2/TRBV6-3
CDR3nt: TGTGCCAGCAGGGAAAGTCGTCTGAATGAGCAGTTCTTC
CDR3aa: CASRESRLNEQFF

d_gene: -
abundance: -
j_gene: TRBJ2-7
v_gene: TRBV6-5
CDR3nt: TGTGCCAGCAGGCCGGGGGGACAGAGTTCCTACGAGCAGTACTTC
CDR3aa: CASRPGGQSSYEQYF

d_gene: TRBD1
abundance: -
j_gene: TRBJ1-6
v_gene: TRBV27
CDR3nt: TGTGCCAGCAGTTTAAGGGGGCGAGATTCACCCCTCCACTTT
CDR3aa: CASSLRGRDSPLHF

d_gene: TRBD1
abundance: few
j_gene: TRBJ1-2
v_gene: TRBV6-5
CDR3nt: TGTGCCAGCAGTTACGCGCCCGGGACAGGAGACTATGGCTACACCTTC
CDR3aa: CASSYAPGTGDYGYTF

d_gene: -
abundance: few
j_gene: TRBJ1-1
v_gene: TRBV4-3
CDR3nt: TGCGCCAGCAGCCAAGCGGCAGGGGTTACTGAAGCTTTCTTT
CDR3aa: CASSQAAGVTEAFF

d_gene: TRBD1
abundance: once
j_gene: TRBJ2-3
v_gene: TRBV11-2
CDR3nt: TGTGCCAGCAGCTTGACCACAGGGGATTACACAGATACGCAGTATTTT
CDR3aa: CASSLTTGDYTDTQYF